Described below is a single TCR beta chain sequence and its context. This clonotype was seen ten or more times. Its binding antigen is unknown. Per-base quality was not reported, and no clone a single base away is much larger than it. V is cut by 6 bases and J by 7 bases, and the space between the germline ends is 11 bases. The germline V gene gives CDR1 as ENHRY and CDR2 as SYGVKD. Including the terminal cysteine and phenylalanine, the CDR3 comprises 12 residues. The entry retains the CDR3 DNA only, 36 bases that are in frame from base 1. Ophthalmopathy patients had moderately to severely active disease, Clinical Activity Score of at least 3, NOSPECS grade of at least 4, and duration under 3 months. The study excluded patients with uncontrolled infections, other autoimmune diseases, pregnancy or lactation. Clinical symptoms, serum thyroxine and TRAb, thyroid ultrasound, and orbital computed tomography formed the basis for the diagnoses. Ficoll-Paque density gradient centrifugation was used to isolate PBMCs from about 9 ml of fresh peripheral blood. Total RNA was extracted with Trizol reagent, and quality was checked on an Agilent 2100 Bioanalyzer.

These data are taken from a study of T cells in Graves' hyperthyroidism and ophthalmopathy (dated by TCRdb to about 2019). Background on the whole study: Peripheral blood was collected at initial diagnosis, before any treatment. To identify distinguishing TCR V-J signatures, a discovery cohort of around 100 patients was used, comprising 40 to 45 with Graves' ophthalmopathy and 57 with stable Graves' hyperthyroidism. The paper reports TCR Vbeta CDR3 sequencing of some 140 peripheral blood samples: around 45 ophthalmopathy, under 80 hyperthyroidism and about 17 progressor patients. In addition, the study compared T-cell repertoires in thyroid tissue and in blood from five or six Graves' hyperthyroidism patients. Whether ophthalmopathy could be predicted prospectively was tested in an independent validation cohort made up of roughly 20 hyperthyroidism patients plus 17 patients who later progressed to ophthalmopathy. The approximately 97 discovery patients were randomly divided into training and test sets at a 7:3 ratio. After sampling, hyperthyroidism patients received methimazole starting at 30 mg daily, and ophthalmopathy patients received high-dose intravenous methylprednisolone. What the authors observed across the whole study: Most expanded thyroid clonotypes (frequency above 0.001) were also found in blood, which suggests that blood repertoires may mirror thyroid immune responses. A model built on a 13 V-J signature distinguished ophthalmopathy from stable hyperthyroidism, reaching roughly 88% sensitivity and approximately 83% specificity in cross-validation and 80%/75% in testing. Sample size was not statistically predetermined, and blinding of investigators to group allocation was not performed. In validation, the model predicted progression to ophthalmopathy with over 60% sensitivity and approximately 78% specificity, a median of about six months before onset.

The TCR beta CDR3 regions were amplified from RNA transcripts. The first round of RT-PCR for the TCR CDR3 was performed with the HTBI primer set and the Qiagen OneStep RT-PCR kit. Libraries were constructed in a second round of multiplex PCR, after which size selection and purification were carried out. The libraries were sequenced on an Illumina HiSeq2000 using paired-end 100 bp reads. On the authors' methods: SOAPnuke was used to process the raw data, with reads discarded if the reads contained adapters or uncalled bases, had a mean Phred below 15, or lacked an exact constant-primer or identifier match. High-quality paired reads were merged using COPE v1.2.5, and each unique nucleotide sequence was defined as a clonotype. Clonotypes were aligned to IMGT TRBV, TRBD and TRBJ reference segments using MiTCR v1.1. The analysis was restricted to V-J combinations with a frequency above 0.0001, which together covered about 99% of the repertoires. A TCS score was defined as the ratio of F50 (clonal expansion) to E x V (chaos), with BLOSUM62-based TCRdist applied between CDR3 peptides within each V-J. Welch's t-statistics and random forest reduced roughly 540 V-J features to about 13, which were used in a naive Bayes classifier (R e1071). The public sequencing data were trimmed at Q25 with fastp and processed into clonotypes with MiXCR by TCRdb, which kept only in-frame beta chains. Identical CDR3 protein sequences are pooled into one entry, listed with their most common genes and DNA. These V and J calls derive from TCRdb rather than the authors' analysis. For this sample the table gives more than 350,000 distinct CDR3 sequences, of which about 15% were detected only once. About 18% of the sample is taken by the ten largest.

This chain joins TRBV10-3 to TRBJ2-3; TRBD1 is a weak D gene call, 5 bases matching. This clonotype was obtained from a woman under 40 with Graves' ophthalmopathy. Sequencing was done on a sample of blood. Here the CDR3 is given as CAISLDSNTQYF. The sequenced DNA: TGTGCCATCAGCCTAGACAGCAATACGCAGTATTTT.